This TCR beta chain came from a study of cytotoxic CD8 clonotypes in ibrutinib-treated CLL. Across the whole study: The patient breakdown showed more than nine relapsed/refractory and about 16 treatment-naive cases, with under 18 IGHV unmutated. Complete response was seen in 2 patients and partial in approximately 25; about twelve progressed and roughly 14 stayed remitted after a median around 68 months.

Study conclusions and caveats: The clonality rise at ibrutinib response reflected private clonotype expansion. Circulating CD8+ T-cell counts were tracked by baseline clonality, which exceeded that of age-matched healthy donors.

Concerning this clone: The antigen is undetermined.

Profiling relied on immunoSEQ multiplex PCR, and the TCRdb table lists in-frame clones only, not all of them. The repertoire holds under 300,000 clones, with approximately 76% as singletons. This specimen consisted of PBMCs, obtained at disease progression, from a patient treated with ibrutinib. This receptor was obtained from a human donor with chronic lymphocytic leukemia.

CDR3 residues: CASSLSSGQGGYGYTF. Here the CDR3 DNA reads TGTGCCAGCAGTTTATCTTCGGGACAGGGGGGCTATGGCTACACCTTC. The V gene is TRBV27, the J gene TRBJ1-2; 11 bases match TRBD1. This CDR3 spans 16 amino acids. The V segment lost 0 bases and the J segment 4 bases; nucleotides outside the gene matches: 4. Germline V gives CDR1 MNHEY, CDR2 SMNVEV (reference sequence).